This entry lists 21 T cell receptor beta chains sequenced from one sample in a study of blood T cell repertoires in COVID-19. Generated by immunoSEQ multiplex PCR, the TCRdb table keeps only in-frame clones and is missing some. Counted here are about 350,000 clones, around nine tenths occurring once; the ten biggest clones make up 3% to 4.5%. The sequencing input was peripheral blood. Every receptor here comes from a woman aged 55-69 years with COVID-19, enrolled during active disease.

The chain links TRBV6-6 to TRBJ1-5; D might be TRBD1 (6 bases). Trimming stripped 1 base from V and 2 bases from J, with 9 bases between. The germline gives CDR1 MNHNY, CDR2 SVGAGI (reference sequence). This CDR3 is built from 15 residues. This CDR3 is CASSYLGGGNQPQHF. CDR3 DNA: TGTGCCAGCAGTTACTTAGGGGGGGGCAATCAGCCCCAGCATTTT.

The chain has TRBV15 and TRBJ1-5; D possibly corresponds to TRBD1 (6 bases). Trimming cost V 1 base and J 0 bases, with 13 bases left between them. Germline CDR1 reads LNHNV; CDR2 reads YYDKDF (reference sequence). The CDR3 extends over 17 amino acids. DNA for the CDR3: TGTGCCACCAGCAGAGGACAGGCCCTTAATAGCAATCAGCCCCAGCATTTT. Its translation is CATSRGQALNSNQPQHF. The full variable domain, completed using reference TRBV15 and TRBJ1-5, is DAMVIQNPRYQVTQFGKPVTLSCSQTLNHNVMYWYQQKSSQAPKLLFHYYDKDFNNEADTPDNFQSRRPNTSFCFLDIRSPGLGDTAMYLCATSRGQALNSNQPQHFGDGTRLSIL.

This chain uses TRBV3-1 (or the pseudogene TRBV3-2) with TRBJ2-3, with 8 bases matching TRBD1. The CDR3 spans 16 residues. In germline, CDR1 is LGHDT, CDR2 YNNKEL (reference sequence). The V and J ends lost 4 bases and 5 bases, in that order; junction bases with no gene match: 11. CDR3 sequence reads: CASSPAETGEVDTQYF. In DNA, the CDR3 is TGTGCCAGCAGCCCGGCAGAGACAGGGGAGGTAGATACGCAGTATTTT.

CDR3 DNA sequence: TGTGCCAGTAGTATGGTGACAGCTAGCAATCAGCCCCAGCATTTT. Translation: CASSMVTASNQPQHF. The chain carries TRBV19 and TRBJ1-5, with D possibly matching TRBD1 (5 bases). Looked up from germline, CDR1 is LNHDA and CDR2 is SQIVND (reference sequence). Trimming shortened V by 3 bases and J by 0 bases, and 9 bases separated the two germline ends. The CDR3 sequence is 15 residues long.

The chain uses TRBV9 and TRBJ1-1, with TRBD1 matching 11 bases. The CDR3 consists of 15 residues. The V and J ends lost 1 base and 5 bases, in that order; junction bases with no gene match: 4. Germline V gene sequence: CDR1 SGDLS, CDR2 YYNGEE. Written as DNA, the CDR3 is TGTGCCAGCAGCGTAAACCGGGACAGGGGGACTGAAGCTTTCTTT. Protein: CASSVNRDRGTEAFF.

This clone was detected only a few times. The rearrangement joins TRBV6-6 to TRBJ1-6; D perhaps matches TRBD1 (5 bases). The V and J ends lost 6 bases and 5 bases respectively, with 11 bases between them. The CDR3 has 14 amino acids. Looked up from germline, CDR1 is MNHNY and CDR2 is SVGAGI (reference sequence). CDR3 protein: CASRLGGDNSPLHF. The CDR3 DNA reads TGTGCCAGCAGGCTCGGAGGGGATAATTCACCCCTCCACTTT.

The V call is TRBV29-1, the J call TRBJ1-2, with 8 bases that match TRBD1. The CDR3 runs 14 residues. The trim removed 3 bases at V and 5 bases at J, leaving 8 bases unmatched. In germline, CDR1 is SQVTM, CDR2 ANQGSEA. The CDR3 protein is CSVEPGTGSYGYTF. The CDR3, as DNA: TGCAGCGTTGAGCCCGGGACAGGCTCGTATGGCTACACCTTC.

This chain uses TRBV5-5 with TRBJ1-1; TRBD1 aligns across 7 bases. The CDR3 totals 15 residues. J gave up 5 bases and V 4 bases, and 11 bases lay outside the gene matches. Germline V gives CDR1 SGHKS, CDR2 YYEKEE (reference sequence). This CDR3 is CASSTGQVLWTEAFF. The CDR3 nucleotides are TGTGCCAGCAGCACCGGACAGGTTTTATGGACTGAAGCTTTCTTT.

The genes are TRBV27 and TRBJ2-5; D may be TRBD1 (5 bases). CDR3 length equals 15 residues. Germline V gene lookup returns CDR1 MNHEY and CDR2 SMNVEV (reference sequence). Trimming took off 1 base at V and 2 bases at J, with 11 bases between the two ends. CDR3 in amino acids: CASSLYDSRQETQYF. The CDR3 DNA sequence: TGTGCCAGCAGTTTATATGACAGCCGTCAAGAGACCCAGTACTTC.

This clone was counted only a few times. The V call is TRBV28, the J call TRBJ2-5; 9 bases fit TRBD2. The CDR3 runs 15 residues. V shed 2 bases and J 14 bases; nucleotides not matched to a gene: 15. The germline gives CDR1 MDHEN, CDR2 SYDVKM. CDR3 nucleotides: TGTGCCAGCAGTTTACTCGCCGCGGGCGGGGGGGCAGTATACTTC. Protein: CASSLLAAGGGAVYF.

V is TRBV4-2 and J is TRBJ2-2; tentative D call: TRBD2 (6 bases). From germline, CDR1 is LGHNA and CDR2 YNFKEQ. The CDR3 covers 17 residues. The V end was cut by 1 base, the J end by 3 bases, with 15 bases between. The CDR3 coding sequence is TGTGCCAGCAGCCAAGTTTTAGGCGGGGACGACACCGGGGAGCTGTTTTTT. Protein: CASSQVLGGDDTGELFF.

The gene calls are TRBV5-1 and TRBJ1-4, with D perhaps TRBD1 (6 bases). Germline-derived CDR1 and CDR2 are SGHRS and YFSETQ. V shed 0 bases and J shed 3 bases, with 15 bases lying between them. The CDR3 runs to 17 residues. CDR3 sequence: CASSLAGARVANEKLFF. Written as DNA, the CDR3 is TGCGCCAGCAGCTTGGCAGGGGCCCGGGTGGCTAATGAAAAACTGTTTTTT.

The rearrangement joins TRBV15 to TRBJ2-2; TRBD1 matches 9 bases. The CDR3 covers 15 residues. The V gene's germline CDR1 is LNHNV and CDR2 YYDKDF (reference sequence). V shed 1 base and J 7 bases; nucleotides not matched to a gene: 4. In DNA, the CDR3 is TGTGCCACCAGCAGAGGACAGGGGGGACGCGGGGAGCTGTTTTTT. The encoded protein is CATSRGQGGRGELFF.

The chain combines TRBV24-1 with TRBJ2-5; the match to TRBD2 covers 7 bases. The CDR3 is 14 amino acids. Germline CDR1 reads KGHDR; CDR2 reads SFDVKD. The V and J ends lost 1 base and 4 bases, in that order; junction bases with no gene match: 2. CDR3: CATSDLGGGETQYF. The CDR3 DNA is TGTGCCACCAGTGATTTAGGCGGGGGAGAGACCCAGTACTTC.

This clone was seen more than once but under ten times. The chain uses TRBV30 and TRBJ1-2; a weak D match, TRBD1 (6 bases). CDR3 length: 12 residues. Germline-derived CDR1 and CDR2 are GTSNPN and SVGIG (reference sequence). V was clipped by 6 bases and J by 8 bases, with 16 bases between them. CDR3 bases: TGTGCCTGCCGACTTGGGGGCCTGGGCTACACCTTC. It specifies CACRLGGLGYTF.

The V call is TRBV7-6, the J call TRBJ2-3; a possible D gene is TRBD2 (5 bases). V lost 0 bases, J lost 6 bases, and 13 bases lay in between. CDR3 size: 15 residues. Germline-derived CDR1 and CDR2 are SGHVS and FNYEAQ. CDR3 nucleotide sequence: TGTGCCAGCAGCTTAGCCCTAGACTGGAGGGATACGCAGTATTTT. This encodes CASSLALDWRDTQYF.

V is TRBV30 and J is TRBJ1-1; D uncertain. CDR3 size: 13 residues. Germline V gives CDR1 GTSNPN, CDR2 SVGIG (reference sequence). The V and J ends lost 2 bases and 4 bases respectively, with 11 bases between them. The DNA of the CDR3 is TGTGCCTGGAGTAGGATGGAGGGCACTGAAGCTTTCTTT. Its translation: CAWSRMEGTEAFF.

About this clone itself: One end of the junction does not line up with germline, which may come from a read error. The genes are TRBV29-1 and TRBJ2-7; a possible D gene is TRBD2 (7 bases). Germline CDR1 SQVTM, CDR2 ANQGSEA. This CDR3 spans 16 amino acids. This chain's CDR3 is CRVGGWGRHPRYEQYF. In nucleotides, the CDR3 is TGCCGCGTGGGGGGGTGGGGGCGCCACCCCAGGTACGAGCAGTACTTC.

The chain combines TRBV9 with TRBJ1-1; unclear D gene. Germline values: CDR1 SGDLS, CDR2 YYNGEE. Between the trimmed V and J ends, which lost 0 bases and 7 bases, there was a span of 13 bases. This CDR3 region has 14 residues. The CDR3 bases are TGTGCCAGCAGCGTAGTTTCCGGGGTTGGTGAAGCTTTCTTT. Translated: CASSVVSGVGEAFF.

This sequence joins TRBV7-8 and TRBJ1-5, with D maybe TRBD1 (6 bases). The CDR3 totals 14 residues. V lost 5 bases and J lost 4, with 12 bases in between. Germline V gene sequence: CDR1 SGHVS, CDR2 FQNEAQ. CDR3 loop: CASSPGTRNQPQHF. The CDR3 DNA reads as TGTGCCAGCAGCCCCGGGACACGGAATCAGCCCCAGCATTTT.

The gene calls are TRBV28 and TRBJ2-7; D not certain. CDR1 is MDHEN, CDR2 SYDVKM, per germline. V lost 2 bases to trimming and J lost 3 bases, with 8 bases between them. The CDR3 runs 13 residues. CDR3 DNA: TGTGCCAGCAGTTTAGGCGGTAACTACGAGCAGTACTTC. As protein: CASSLGGNYEQYF.